The 8 T cell receptor beta chains below all came from one sample that was sequenced in a study of T cell responses to AZD1222 COVID-19 vaccine. TCRdb's copy holds only in-frame clones and misses some; the assay was immunoSEQ multiplex PCR. The sample shows roughly 120,000 clones, more than 70% of them seen only once. The material sequenced was peripheral blood, taken 28 days after the second AZD1222 dose. The receptors shown here come from an adult who received the AZD1222 COVID-19 vaccine.

The rearrangement links TRBV19 to TRBJ1-5, with TRBD1 identical over 10 bases. Unmatched junction bases numbered 6, after V lost 4 bases and J lost 0 bases. Germline-derived CDR1 and CDR2 are LNHDA and SQIVND (reference sequence). The CDR3 extends over 17 amino acids. The CDR3 sequence is CASSRGTGEFSNQPQHF. CDR3 DNA sequence: TGTGCCAGTAGTAGGGGGACAGGGGAATTTAGCAATCAGCCCCAGCATTTT.

The rearrangement links TRBV5-1 to TRBJ2-5; no definite D call. V was pared by 0 bases and J by 5 bases, with 5 bases between. The CDR3 covers 12 residues. Looked up from germline, CDR1 is SGHRS and CDR2 is YFSETQ. CDR3 amino acids: CASSLGRETQYF. DNA for the CDR3: TGCGCCAGCAGCTTGGGTCGTGAGACCCAGTACTTC.

The CDR3 nucleotides read TGTGCCAGCAGTACCCGTGGGGGATCCAATCAGCCCCAGCATTTT. Encoded protein: CASSTRGGSNQPQHF. The V and J genes are TRBV28 and TRBJ1-5; possibly TRBD1 for D (5 bases). The CDR3 sequence is 15 residues long. Germline V CDR1 and CDR2: MDHEN, SYDVKM. Trimming took off 5 bases at V and 3 bases at J, with 14 bases between the two ends.

This rearrangement joins TRBV30 to TRBJ1-1; maybe TRBD1 (5 bases). Germline CDR1 GTSNPN, CDR2 SVGIG (reference sequence). CDR3 length: 12 amino acids. Trimming stripped 1 base from V and 6 bases from J, with 9 bases between. As DNA, the CDR3 is TGTGCCTGGAGTGATTGGGGCTCTGAAGCTTTCTTT. Translation: CAWSDWGSEAFF.

The CDR3 spells CASSQTGGNTNYGYTF. The CDR3 DNA follows: TGCGCCAGCAGCCAGACAGGGGGGAATACTAACTATGGCTACACCTTC. The genes are TRBV5-1 and TRBJ1-2; 9 nucleotides line up with TRBD1. Per the germline V gene, CDR1 is SGHRS and CDR2 is YFSETQ. Losses at the gene ends were 4 bases for V and 0 bases for J; bases not matched to a gene: 7. The CDR3 has 16 residues.

This chain links TRBV28 with TRBJ1-2, with D perhaps TRBD1 (6 bases). Germline V lookup: CDR1 MDHEN, CDR2 SYDVKM. Deletions cut 7 bases from V and 7 bases from J, with 25 bases between. The CDR3 is made up of 16 amino acids. The CDR3 nucleotides are TGTGCCAGCAATGGGGAGGGGGAGGCTTCCTCGGCTGGCTACACCTTC. It specifies CASNGEGEASSAGYTF.

The V call is TRBV19, the J call TRBJ2-3, with 9 positions matching TRBD1. V shed 6 bases, J shed 4 bases, and the junction held 5 bases outside the gene matches. The CDR3 consists of 14 residues. Germline V gene sequence: CDR1 LNHDA, CDR2 SQIVND (reference sequence). Written as DNA, the CDR3 is TGTGCCAGTAGATTCACAGGGGGCTCAGATACGCAGTATTTT. Encoded protein: CASRFTGGSDTQYF. Complete variable domain (other parts from reference TRBV19 and TRBJ2-3): DGGITQSPKYLFRKEGQNVTLSCEQNLNHDAMYWYRQDPGQGLRLIYYSQIVNDFQKGDIAEGYSVSREKKESFPLTVTSAQKNPTAFYLCASRFTGGSDTQYFGPGTRLTVL.

The gene calls are TRBV19 and TRBJ2-3, with no clear D. V was pared by 3 bases and J by 2 bases, with 21 bases between. There are 18 residues in the CDR3. Germline V gene lookup returns CDR1 LNHDA and CDR2 SQIVND (reference sequence). The CDR3 nucleotides are TGTGCCAGTAGTATCACCCTAGGCCCCCCCGAGAACACAGATACGCAGTATTTT. It yields the protein CASSITLGPPENTDTQYF.